Reported below is one T cell receptor (beta chain). Its antigen is undetermined. The method was immunoSEQ multiplex PCR; TCRdb's version includes in-frame clones alone and lacks a portion of them. The sample yields hundreds of thousands of clones, around 78% seen once. The source of the sample is a study of shared clonotypes between healthy human individuals. About the research overall: The composition of the donors was two women and a few men aged 18 to 49. Findings of the study overall: Against clonotypes common to all four donors, non-shared ones had lower generation probabilities.

The CDR3 totals 15 residues. The study separated CD4+ cells into CD45RA+ naive and CD45RA-negative memory subsets. The source is a woman in her twenties or thirties in good health. The material sequenced was memory CD4+ T cells sorted from blood. Described subset: CD45RA-negative fraction. V gene TRBV12-1 combines with J gene TRBJ2-7; the table's TRBD1 call for D was not verified on the DNA. TRBV12-1 is marked as a pseudogene. This chain's CDR3 is CASSSTGQGHYEQYF. The CDR3 DNA reads TGTGCCAGCAGCTCGACGGGACAGGGGCACTACGAGCAGTACTTC.